This entry lists 31 T cell receptor beta chains sequenced from one sample in a study of identical twins (dated by TCRdb to between 2015 and 2016). The library was made by 5' RACE. For sequencing, an Illumina HiSeq 2000 was employed. The public sequencing data were trimmed at Q25 with fastp and processed into clonotypes with MiXCR by TCRdb, which kept only in-frame beta chains. A single entry per CDR3 protein holds the most common genes and DNA from its merged rows. The sample table holds 500,000 to 700,000 distinct CDR3 sequences, of which around 7.5% were seen once. The top ten hold 1.6% of the sample. These data also formed part of another study, on yellow fever vaccine responses in identical twins.

The specimen sequenced was PBMCs. Source of these receptors: a woman between 18 and 30 years old in good health.

This clonotype was counted many times. In DNA, the CDR3 is TGCGCCAGCAGCTTGGGCCTGGGGATGTACAATGAGCAGTTCTTC. Translation: CASSLGLGMYNEQFF. The rearrangement links TRBV5-1 to TRBJ2-1; D gene uncertain. Germline V lookup: CDR1 SGHRS, CDR2 YFSETQ. V was pared by 0 bases and J by 4 bases, with 11 bases between. The CDR3 has 15 amino acids.

This clonotype was seen more than once but under ten times. The V call is TRBV28, the J call TRBJ2-1, with 11 bases that match TRBD2. The V segment lost 4 bases and the J segment 7 bases; nucleotides outside the gene matches: 15. The CDR3 spans 18 residues. Germline V CDR1 and CDR2: MDHEN, SYDVKM. The CDR3 region is CASSSRSWASGRKNEQFF. The DNA of the CDR3 is TGTGCCAGCAGTTCCCGCTCGTGGGCTAGCGGGAGGAAGAATGAGCAGTTCTTC.

The chain has TRBV7-8 and TRBJ2-6, with unresolved D. V was cut by 6 bases and J by 1 base, with 13 bases left in between. The CDR3 has 16 residues. The germline V gene has CDR1 SGHVS and CDR2 FQNEAQ. The CDR3: CASSPFVPSGANVLTF. DNA of the CDR3: TGTGCCAGCAGTCCCTTTGTCCCATCTGGGGCCAACGTCCTGACTTTC.

Regarding this clonotype: A clone one base away is much larger, so this may be a read error. The chain combines TRBV20-1 with TRBJ2-3; 7 bases fit TRBD2. CDR1 DFQATT and CDR2 SNEGSKA come from the germline V gene (reference sequence). The ends lost 5 bases at V and 3 bases at J; junction bases unmatched: 8. The CDR3 is 14 amino acids. The DNA of the CDR3 is TGCAGTGCTGTGACTGGCGGGGGTACAGATACGCAGTATTTT. Amino acid sequence: CSAVTGGGTDTQYF.

V usage is TRBV12-3 or TRBV12-4 and J usage is TRBJ1-5, with D possibly matching TRBD1 (5 bases). The CDR3 spans 15 residues. V shed 2 bases and J shed 5 bases, with 13 bases lying between them. The CDR3 nucleotides are TGTGCCAGCAGTTTAAAGGGGTCGGGCTATCAGCCCCAGCATTTT. It yields the protein CASSLKGSGYQPQHF.

This clonotype was found a few times. V usage is TRBV14 and J usage is TRBJ2-7, with D unresolved. Deletions cut 3 bases from V and 0 bases from J, with 15 bases between. The CDR3 spans 16 residues. CDR1 SGHDN and CDR2 FVKESK come from the germline V gene. The CDR3 sequence: CASSHQRSRSSYEQYV. CDR3 coding DNA: TGTGCCAGCAGCCACCAGAGATCCAGGAGCTCCTACGAGCAGTACGTC.

The chain couples TRBV5-1 to TRBJ2-5, with 7 nucleotides matching TRBD2. The CDR3 contains 14 residues. The V and J ends lost 4 bases and 4 bases, in that order; junction bases with no gene match: 7. CDR1 and CDR2 (germline): SGHRS, YFSETQ. The CDR3 loop reads CASSVGGSRETQYF. The CDR3 DNA reads TGCGCCAGCAGCGTGGGGGGGTCTAGAGAGACCCAGTACTTC.

This clonotype was observed at least ten times. The rearrangement links TRBV20-1 to TRBJ1-4, with 7 positions matching TRBD1. The CDR3 covers 14 residues. V lost 1 base, J lost 10 bases, and 9 bases stayed unmatched. The V gene's germline CDR1 is DFQATT and CDR2 SNEGSKA (reference sequence). In DNA form, the CDR3 reads TGCAGTGCTAGAGGGGACAGAAGAGAGGGAAAACTGTTTTTT. This translates into CSARGDRREGKLFF.

This clonotype was observed a few times. The V and J genes are TRBV18 and TRBJ2-7, with 11 bases lining up with TRBD1. This CDR3 comprises 15 residues. V lost 3 bases, J lost 5 bases, and 6 bases stayed unmatched. Germline CDR1 reads KGHSH; CDR2 reads LQKENI. The CDR3: CASSPTGTGGNEQYF. CDR3 DNA sequence: TGTGCCAGCTCACCGACCGGGACAGGGGGGAACGAGCAGTACTTC.

The chain recombines TRBV5-5 with TRBJ2-7; 7 nucleotides line up with TRBD2. CDR1 is SGHKS and CDR2 is YYEKEE in the germline V gene (reference sequence). V was clipped by 0 bases and J by 3 bases; unmatched bases: 3. This CDR3 is 14 amino acids long. CDR3 nucleotides: TGTGCCAGCAGCTTGGAGGGACTATACTACGAGCAGTACTTC. Protein sequence: CASSLEGLYYEQYF.

This clonotype occurred once. A much larger clone is a single base away; this may be a read error. V gene TRBV3-1 combines with J gene TRBJ2-2; TRBD1 agrees at 10 bases. V dropped 8 bases and J dropped 4; count of bases not matched to a gene: 7. The CDR3 has 15 amino acids. Germline V gene data show CDR1 as LGHDT and CDR2 as YNNKEL (reference sequence). The DNA for the CDR3 is TGTGCCAGCTGCAGACAGGGGGCGGGCACCGGGGAGCTGTTTTTT. Amino acid sequence: CASCRQGAGTGELFF.

This clonotype turned up a few times. The V gene is TRBV10-2, the J gene TRBJ1-6, with unresolved D. The CDR3 covers 16 residues. The germline gives CDR1 WSHSY, CDR2 SAAADI. The germline V and J ends were trimmed by 10 bases and 0 bases, with 16 bases remaining between them. For the CDR3, the DNA is TGCGCCACTCGCTCCGAGACGCCCTCCTATAATTCACCCCTCCACTTT. This translates into CATRSETPSYNSPLHF.

The rearrangement joins TRBV7-9 to TRBJ2-5; TRBD1 is a possible D gene (6 bases). Trimming removed 5 bases at V and 0 bases at J, with 10 bases between. CDR1 and CDR2 (germline): SEHNR, FQNEAQ (reference sequence). The CDR3 consists of 14 residues. The CDR3 sequence is CASSHDRNQETQYF. DNA of the CDR3: TGTGCCAGCAGCCATGACAGGAACCAAGAGACCCAGTACTTC.

This clonotype was detected many times. The chain uses TRBV27 and TRBJ2-1, with D uncertain. V was clipped by 6 bases and J by 5 bases, with 5 bases between them. The CDR3 covers 11 residues. Germline CDR1 reads MNHEY; CDR2 reads SMNVEV (reference sequence). CDR3 nucleotide sequence: TGTGCCAGCAGAGGTAACAATGAGCAGTTCTTC. Amino acid sequence: CASRGNNEQFF.

CDR3 protein: CASSLGTAISQETQYF. CDR3 coding DNA: TGCGCCAGCAGCTTAGGGACAGCAATTTCTCAAGAGACCCAGTACTTC. This chain joins TRBV5-1 and TRBJ2-5; 7 bases map to TRBD1. Germline V gene data show CDR1 as SGHRS and CDR2 as YFSETQ. The CDR3 is 16 residues long. After removal of 2 bases from V and 2 bases from J, the junction contained 9 bases not matched to a gene.

This clonotype came up a few times. The chain recombines TRBV28 with TRBJ2-7, with 10 bases aligning to TRBD1. The V gene's germline CDR1 is MDHEN and CDR2 SYDVKM. CDR3 size: 15 residues. J was trimmed by 3 bases and V by 3 bases; bases with no gene match: 5. CDR3 sequence reads: CASSFDRGQDYEQYF. For the CDR3, the DNA is TGTGCCAGCAGTTTTGACAGGGGGCAGGACTACGAGCAGTACTTC.

V usage is TRBV3-1 and J usage is TRBJ2-5, with TRBD2 matching over 8 bases. The CDR3 has 17 residues. The germline V gene encodes CDR1 LGHDT and CDR2 YNNKEL (reference sequence). The J segment lost 1 base and the V segment lost 6 bases, leaving 13 bases of the junction unmatched. The CDR3 region is CASRYHPPGLAQETQYF. CDR3 nucleotides: TGTGCCAGCAGATACCACCCCCCCGGACTAGCCCAAGAGACCCAGTACTTC.

This clonotype was detected ten times or more. This chain links TRBV20-1 with TRBJ2-1; a possible D gene is TRBD2 (5 bases). This CDR3 is built from 14 residues. V shed 6 bases and J shed 8 bases, with 20 bases lying between them. From germline, CDR1 is DFQATT and CDR2 SNEGSKA (reference sequence). CDR3 coding DNA: TGCAGTGCCAACGGACTTTTCCTTCGGGATGAGCAGTTCTTC. Amino acid sequence: CSANGLFLRDEQFF.

This clonotype was recorded many times. The chain uses TRBV9 and TRBJ1-1; TRBD1 agrees at 8 bases. The trim removed 4 bases at V and 1 base at J, leaving 6 bases unmatched. Germline CDR1 SGDLS, CDR2 YYNGEE. CDR3 length equals 15 residues. CDR3 DNA sequence: TGTGCCAGCAGCCCCCGACAGGGGCGGAACACTGAAGCTTTCTTT. It is translated as CASSPRQGRNTEAFF.

This clonotype was counted at least ten times. This chain links TRBV20-1 with TRBJ2-5; possibly TRBD1 or TRBD2 for D (6 bases each). Germline CDR1 and CDR2: DFQATT and SNEGSKA (reference sequence). Trimming stripped 3 bases from V and 0 bases from J, with 14 bases between. The CDR3 runs 15 residues. CDR3: CSASWRGVYQETQYF. The CDR3 bases are TGCAGTGCTAGTTGGAGGGGGGTCTACCAAGAGACCCAGTACTTC.

The chain is built from TRBV10-3 and TRBJ2-7; 8 bases fit TRBD1. Germline CDR1 ENHRY, CDR2 SYGVKD. V was pared by 4 bases and J by 3 bases, with 2 bases of the junction left unmatched. The CDR3 totals 13 residues. In nucleotides, the CDR3 is TGTGCCATCAGTGGAACAGGGGGCTACGAGCAGTACTTC. This encodes CAISGTGGYEQYF.

As regards this clonotype: The junction departs from the called germline gene at one end, perhaps through a read error. The V call is TRBV6-5, the J call TRBJ1-2; no clear D gene. CDR3 length: 11 residues. Germline CDR1 and CDR2: MNHEY and SVGAGI. CDR3 sequence (DNA): TGTGCCAGCAGTTACTATGGTGGCTGCACCTTC. This encodes CASSYYGGCTF.

This clonotype was observed a handful of times. This chain uses TRBV5-1 with TRBJ1-1; D is undetermined. Trimming stripped 0 bases from V and 3 bases from J, with 18 bases between. From germline, CDR1 is SGHRS and CDR2 YFSETQ. The CDR3 contains 17 residues. CDR3 in DNA: TGCGCCAGCAGCTTGGTTCGCGGTCCAGGATGGGACACTGAAGCTTTCTTT. Amino acid sequence: CASSLVRGPGWDTEAFF.

This clonotype was picked up a small number of times. J is TRBJ2-2 and V is TRBV19; D remains ambiguous. V shed 4 bases and J shed 7 bases, with 16 bases lying between them. The CDR3 totals 15 residues. From germline, CDR1 is LNHDA and CDR2 SQIVND (reference sequence). DNA for the CDR3: TGTGCCAGTAGTAACCCGCAAGGTCGCGGCGGGGAGCTGTTTTTT. Translated, it gives CASSNPQGRGGELFF.

This clonotype was recorded many times. This rearrangement joins TRBV10-3 to TRBJ2-1; maybe TRBD2 (6 bases). The germline CDR1 and CDR2 sequences are ENHRY and SYGVKD. CDR3 length equals 13 residues. Trimming took 8 bases from V and 3 from J, leaving 11 bases between them. In DNA form, the CDR3 reads TGTGCCATCGGAGGGAGCTACTACAATGAGCAGTTCTTC. Amino acid sequence: CAIGGSYYNEQFF.

The genes are TRBV20-1 and TRBJ2-1; 12 bases match TRBD2. Trimming cost V 3 bases and J 8 bases; bases outside gene matches: 5. Germline V lookup: CDR1 DFQATT, CDR2 SNEGSKA (reference sequence). CDR3 length equals 14 residues. The DNA of the CDR3 is TGCAGTGCTAGGCCTCTAGCGGGGGGGGATGAGCAGTTCTTC. As protein: CSARPLAGGDEQFF.

This clonotype was counted only a few times. The rearrangement links TRBV14 to TRBJ2-1; D might be TRBD1 (5 bases). CDR3 length: 13 amino acids. Per germline, CDR1 SGHDN and CDR2 FVKESK. V was shortened by 1 base and J by 9 bases, with 10 bases between the two germline ends. The CDR3 is CASSQGRVAEQFF. The CDR3 DNA reads TGTGCCAGCAGCCAAGGCAGGGTTGCTGAGCAGTTCTTC.

There are a few counts of this clonotype. The rearrangement uses TRBV11-2 and TRBJ2-7; 10 bases are shared with TRBD1. The CDR3 runs 15 residues. Trimming removed 5 bases from V and 3 bases from J; junction bases left unmatched: 7. Germline V gene data show CDR1 as SGHAT and CDR2 as FQNNGV. CDR3 residues: CASSLGQGTLYEQYV. The CDR3 DNA reads as TGTGCCAGCAGCCTGGGACAGGGGACCCTCTACGAGCAGTACGTC.

The chain carries TRBV5-4 and TRBJ2-1, with TRBD2 identical over 12 bases. From germline, CDR1 is SGHNT and CDR2 YYREEE (reference sequence). This CDR3 is built from 19 residues. The trim removed 0 bases at V and 1 base at J, leaving 8 bases unmatched. The CDR3, as DNA: TGTGCCAGCAGCTTGGCCCGGCTAGCGGGGGGGCAGTCCTACAATGAGCAGTTCTTC. Amino acid sequence: CASSLARLAGGQSYNEQFF.

This clonotype occurred a few times. The chain combines TRBV21-1 with TRBJ2-7. TRBV21-1 is a pseudogene segment. CDR3 size: 11 residues. CDR3 amino acids: CASSKKYEQYV. In DNA, the CDR3 is TGTGCCAGCAGCAAAAAATACGAGCAGTACGTC.

In its sample, this clonotype was seen many times. The chain recombines TRBV12-3 or TRBV12-4 with TRBJ2-2; D tentatively fits TRBD1 or TRBD2 (5 bases each). The CDR3 has 17 amino acids. Trimming cost V 2 bases and J 4 bases, with 17 bases left between them. The CDR3 sequence is CASSLITGTAPTGELFF. The CDR3 DNA is TGTGCCAGCAGTTTAATAACCGGGACGGCACCCACCGGGGAGCTGTTTTTT.